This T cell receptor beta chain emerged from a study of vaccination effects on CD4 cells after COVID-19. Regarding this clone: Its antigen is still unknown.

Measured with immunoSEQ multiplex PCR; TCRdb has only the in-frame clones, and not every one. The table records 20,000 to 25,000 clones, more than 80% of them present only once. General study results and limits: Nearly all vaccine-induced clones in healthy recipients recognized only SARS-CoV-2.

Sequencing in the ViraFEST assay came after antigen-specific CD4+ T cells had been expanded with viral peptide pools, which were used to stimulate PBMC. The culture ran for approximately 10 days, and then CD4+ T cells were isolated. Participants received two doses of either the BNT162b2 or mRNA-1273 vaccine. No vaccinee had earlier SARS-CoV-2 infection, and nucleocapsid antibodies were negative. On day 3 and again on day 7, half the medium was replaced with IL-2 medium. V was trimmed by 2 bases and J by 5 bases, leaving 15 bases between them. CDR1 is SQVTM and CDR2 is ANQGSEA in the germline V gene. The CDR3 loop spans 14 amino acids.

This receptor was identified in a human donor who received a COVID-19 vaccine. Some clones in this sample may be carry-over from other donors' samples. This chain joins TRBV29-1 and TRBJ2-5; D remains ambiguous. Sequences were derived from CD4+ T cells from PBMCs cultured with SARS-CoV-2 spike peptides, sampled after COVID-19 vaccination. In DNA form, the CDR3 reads TGCAGCGTTGAACGCTTAGGGCTGGGGGAGACCCAGTACTTC. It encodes CSVERLGLGETQYF.